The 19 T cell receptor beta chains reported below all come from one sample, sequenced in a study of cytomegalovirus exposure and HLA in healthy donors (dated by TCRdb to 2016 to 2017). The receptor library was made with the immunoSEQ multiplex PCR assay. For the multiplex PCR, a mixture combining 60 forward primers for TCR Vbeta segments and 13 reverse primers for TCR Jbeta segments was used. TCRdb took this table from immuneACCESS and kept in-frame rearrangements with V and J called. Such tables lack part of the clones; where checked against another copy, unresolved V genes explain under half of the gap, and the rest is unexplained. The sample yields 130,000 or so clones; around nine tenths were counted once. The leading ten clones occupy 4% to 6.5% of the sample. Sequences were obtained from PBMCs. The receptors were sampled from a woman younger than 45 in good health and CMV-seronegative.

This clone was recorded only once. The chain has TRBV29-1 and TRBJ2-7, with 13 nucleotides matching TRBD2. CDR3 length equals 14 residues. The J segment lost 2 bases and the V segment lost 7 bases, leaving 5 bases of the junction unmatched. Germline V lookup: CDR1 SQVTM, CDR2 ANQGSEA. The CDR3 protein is CSAETSGRTYEQYF. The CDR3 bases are TGCAGCGCCGAGACTAGCGGGAGGACCTACGAGCAGTACTTC.

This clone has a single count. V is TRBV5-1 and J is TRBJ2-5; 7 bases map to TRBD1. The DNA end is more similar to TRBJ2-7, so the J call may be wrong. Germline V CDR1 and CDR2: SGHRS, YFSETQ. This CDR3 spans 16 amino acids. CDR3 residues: CASSSSGTVSFYEQYF. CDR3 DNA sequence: TGCGCCAGCAGCTCATCCGGGACAGTAAGTTTCTACGAGCAGTACTTC.

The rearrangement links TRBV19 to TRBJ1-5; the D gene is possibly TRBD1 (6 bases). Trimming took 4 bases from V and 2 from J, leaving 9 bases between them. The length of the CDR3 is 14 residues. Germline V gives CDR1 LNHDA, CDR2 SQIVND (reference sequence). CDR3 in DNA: TGTGCCAGTAGTAGGACAGCGGGCAATCAGCCCCAGCATTTT. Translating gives CASSRTAGNQPQHF.

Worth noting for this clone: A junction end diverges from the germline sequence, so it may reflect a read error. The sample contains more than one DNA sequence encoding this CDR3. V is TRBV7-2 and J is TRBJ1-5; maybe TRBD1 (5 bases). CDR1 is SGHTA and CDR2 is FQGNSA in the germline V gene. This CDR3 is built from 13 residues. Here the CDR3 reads CASSLGLTQPQHF. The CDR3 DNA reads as TGTGCCAGCAGCTTGGGGCTTACCCAGCCCCAACATTTT. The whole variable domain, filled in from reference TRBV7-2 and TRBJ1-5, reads GAGVSQSPSNKVTEKGKDVELRCDPISGHTALYWYRQSLGQGLEFLIYFQGNSAPDKSGLPSDRFSAERTGGSVSTLTIQRTQQEDSAVYLCASSLGLTQPQHFGDGTRLSIL.

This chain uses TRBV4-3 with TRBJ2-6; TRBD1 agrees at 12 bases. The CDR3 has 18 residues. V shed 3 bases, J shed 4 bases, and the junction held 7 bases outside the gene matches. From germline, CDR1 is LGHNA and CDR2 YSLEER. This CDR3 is CASSHWGQGANGANVLTF. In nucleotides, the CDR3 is TGCGCCAGCAGCCACTGGGGACAGGGGGCGAACGGGGCCAACGTCCTGACTTTC.

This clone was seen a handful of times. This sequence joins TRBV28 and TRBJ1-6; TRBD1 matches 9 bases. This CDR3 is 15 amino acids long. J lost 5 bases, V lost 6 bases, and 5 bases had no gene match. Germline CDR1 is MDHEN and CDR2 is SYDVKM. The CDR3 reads CASRENRGHNSPLHF. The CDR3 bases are TGTGCCAGCAGGGAGAACAGGGGGCATAATTCACCCCTCCACTTT.

The CDR3 reads CASIAGGPSGANVLTF. The CDR3 DNA sequence: TGTGCCAGTATAGCGGGAGGGCCCTCTGGGGCCAACGTCCTGACTTTC. The chain uses TRBV19 and TRBJ2-6, with TRBD2 matching over 11 bases. With 7 bases clipped from V and 0 bases from J, the junction kept 2 bases outside the gene matches. The CDR3 has 16 amino acids. Germline V gene data show CDR1 as LNHDA and CDR2 as SQIVND (reference sequence).

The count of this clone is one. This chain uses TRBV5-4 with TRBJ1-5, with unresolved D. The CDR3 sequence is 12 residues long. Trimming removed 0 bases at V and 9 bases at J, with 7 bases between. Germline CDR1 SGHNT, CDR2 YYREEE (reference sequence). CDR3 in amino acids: CASSLGAGPQHF. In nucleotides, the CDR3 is TGTGCCAGCAGCTTGGGAGCGGGGCCCCAGCATTTT.

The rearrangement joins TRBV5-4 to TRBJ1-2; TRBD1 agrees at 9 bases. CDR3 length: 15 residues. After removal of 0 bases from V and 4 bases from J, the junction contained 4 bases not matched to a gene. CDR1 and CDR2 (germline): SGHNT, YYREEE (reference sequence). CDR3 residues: CASSLVDRGSYGYTF. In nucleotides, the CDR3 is TGTGCCAGCAGCTTGGTAGACAGGGGGAGCTATGGCTACACCTTC.

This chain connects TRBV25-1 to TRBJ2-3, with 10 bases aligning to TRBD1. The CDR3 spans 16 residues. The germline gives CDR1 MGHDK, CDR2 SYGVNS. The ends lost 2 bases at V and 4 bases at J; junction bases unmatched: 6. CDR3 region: CASSEQGQGNPDTQYF. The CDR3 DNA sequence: TGTGCCAGCAGTGAACAGGGACAGGGGAATCCAGATACGCAGTATTTT.

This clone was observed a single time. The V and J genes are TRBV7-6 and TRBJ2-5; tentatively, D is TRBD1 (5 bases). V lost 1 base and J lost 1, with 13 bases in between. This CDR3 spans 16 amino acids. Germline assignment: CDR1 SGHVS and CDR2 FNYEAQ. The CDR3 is CASSLEPGPPQETQYF. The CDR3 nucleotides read TGTGCCAGCAGCTTAGAACCAGGGCCACCCCAAGAGACCCAGTACTTC.

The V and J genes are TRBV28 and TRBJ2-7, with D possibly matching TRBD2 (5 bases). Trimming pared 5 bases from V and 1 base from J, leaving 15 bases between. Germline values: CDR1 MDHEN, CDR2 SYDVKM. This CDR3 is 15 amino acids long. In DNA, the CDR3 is TGTGCCAGCAGTCGCCTAGGGCGGGCGTCCTACGAGCAGTACTTC. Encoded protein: CASSRLGRASYEQYF. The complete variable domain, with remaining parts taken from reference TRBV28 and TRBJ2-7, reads DVKVTQSSRYLVKRTGEKVFLECVQDMDHENMFWYRQDPGLGLRLIYFSYDVKMKEKGDIPEGYSVSREKKERFSLILESASTNQTSMYLCASSRLGRASYEQYFGPGTRLTVT.

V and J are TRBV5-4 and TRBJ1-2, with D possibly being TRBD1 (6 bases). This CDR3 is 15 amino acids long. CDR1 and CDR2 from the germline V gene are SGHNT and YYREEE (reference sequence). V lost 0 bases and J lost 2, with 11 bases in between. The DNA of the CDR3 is TGTGCCAGCAGCTTGGCCCCAGGGGAAAACTATGGCTACACCTTC. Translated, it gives CASSLAPGENYGYTF.

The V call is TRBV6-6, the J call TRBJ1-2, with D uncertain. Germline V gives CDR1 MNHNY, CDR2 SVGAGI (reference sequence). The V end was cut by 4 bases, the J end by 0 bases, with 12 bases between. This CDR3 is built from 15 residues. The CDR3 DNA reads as TGTGCCAGCAGTTTACCAGACGGGACTAACTATGGCTACACCTTC. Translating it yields CASSLPDGTNYGYTF.

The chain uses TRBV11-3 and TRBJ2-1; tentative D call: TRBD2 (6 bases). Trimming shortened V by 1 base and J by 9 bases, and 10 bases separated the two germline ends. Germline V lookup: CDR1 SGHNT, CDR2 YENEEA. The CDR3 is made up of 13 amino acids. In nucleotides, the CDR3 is TGTGCCAGCAGCTTAGGATCCGGGGGTGAGCAGTTCTTC. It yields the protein CASSLGSGGEQFF.

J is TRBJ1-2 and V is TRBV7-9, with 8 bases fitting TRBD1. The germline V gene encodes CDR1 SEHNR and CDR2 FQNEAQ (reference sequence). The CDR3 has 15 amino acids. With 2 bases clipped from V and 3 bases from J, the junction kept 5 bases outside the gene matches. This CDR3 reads CASSLIRGQDYGYTF. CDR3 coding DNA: TGTGCCAGCAGCTTAATCAGGGGGCAAGACTATGGCTACACCTTC.

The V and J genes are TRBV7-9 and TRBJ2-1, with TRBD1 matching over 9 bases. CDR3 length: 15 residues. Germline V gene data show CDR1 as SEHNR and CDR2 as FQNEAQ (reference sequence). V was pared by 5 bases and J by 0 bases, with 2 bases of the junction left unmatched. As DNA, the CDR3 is TGTGCCAGCAGCACGGGACAGGGCTCCTACAATGAGCAGTTCTTC. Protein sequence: CASSTGQGSYNEQFF. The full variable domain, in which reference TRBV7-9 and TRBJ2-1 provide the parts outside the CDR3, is DTGVSQNPRHKITKRGQNVTFRCDPISEHNRLYWYRQTLGQGPEFLTYFQNEAQLEKSRLLSDRFSAERPKGSFSTLEIQRTEQGDSAMYLCASSTGQGSYNEQFFGPGTRLTVL.

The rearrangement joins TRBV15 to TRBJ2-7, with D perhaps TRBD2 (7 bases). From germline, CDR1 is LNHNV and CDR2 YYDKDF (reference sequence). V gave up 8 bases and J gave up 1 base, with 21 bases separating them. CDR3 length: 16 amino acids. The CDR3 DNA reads TGTGCCACCCGGCGCGTAGGGGGGGCACATTCCTACGAGCAGTACTTC. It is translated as CATRRVGGAHSYEQYF.

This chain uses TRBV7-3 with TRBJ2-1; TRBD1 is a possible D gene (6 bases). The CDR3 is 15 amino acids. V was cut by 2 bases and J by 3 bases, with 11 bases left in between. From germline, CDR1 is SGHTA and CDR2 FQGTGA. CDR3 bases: TGTGCCAGCAGCTTATCAGGGGACCACTACAATGAGCAGTTCTTC. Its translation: CASSLSGDHYNEQFF.